The clone carrying this T cell receptor beta chain was seen at least ten times. Germline trimming cut 8 bases from V and 6 bases from J; bases unmatched to any gene: 16. CDR3 length: 16 residues. Germline V gene lookup returns CDR1 WSHSY and CDR2 SAAADI. UMIs and a universal primer site were added when TCR cDNA was made by 5'RACE template switching. In TCRdb, the 5' RACE reads were re-called with MiXCR into one record per CDR3 protein. Of about 20,000 distinct CDR3 sequences listed, less than 5.5% were seen once; the top ten hold roughly 20%. This entry is derived from a study of T cells after yellow fever vaccination. Study overall: Fractions with few cells were prepared using SMART-Seq v4 Ultra Low Input.

General observations from the study: A large majority of primary-vaccination clones showed up again after the booster (around 95% CD4, roughly 88% CD8). The day 0 sorted memory subsets showed almost all vaccine-responding clonotypes to be undetectable.

The rearrangement joins TRBV10-2 to TRBJ2-3; 8 positions match TRBD2. The material was PBMCs, either bulk or a sorted T-cell subset (CD4+, CD8+, memory, or dextramer-sorted; not recorded which), obtained about 41 days after the first yellow fever vaccination. This sequence was found in a young man who received the YFV17D yellow fever vaccine. CDR3 bases: TGCGCCAGCGCCTCGAGATCGGGGGGGGCCCCGGATACGCAGTATTTT. Translating it yields CASASRSGGAPDTQYF.